Presented here are 15 T cell receptor beta chains from one specimen sequenced in a study of cytomegalovirus exposure and HLA in healthy donors (dated by TCRdb to about 2017). Libraries were built with the immunoSEQ multiplex PCR assay. A mixture of 60 forward primers for TCR Vbeta segments and 13 reverse primers for TCR Jbeta segments was used in the multiplex PCR. The immuneACCESS repertoire file appears here via TCRdb, limited to in-frame rearrangements. These files lack a portion of the clones; in checked studies, under half of the deficit traces to unresolved V genes, and the cause of the others is not known. A total of around 120,000 clones appear in this sample, 81% of them only once. About 0.76% of the sample lies in the top ten. Sequenced: PBMCs. The receptors were sampled from a young man in good health and CMV-seronegative.

In this sample, this clone turned up once. The J gene is TRBJ2-2, the V gene TRBV5-1; D perhaps matches TRBD2 (6 bases). Between the trimmed V and J ends, which lost 4 bases and 6 bases, there was a span of 19 bases. Germline assignment: CDR1 SGHRS and CDR2 YFSETQ. This CDR3 is built from 16 residues. In DNA form, the CDR3 reads TGCGCCAGCAGCCCCTACAGGACACGGGGGTCCGGGGAGCTGTTTTTT. It translates to CASSPYRTRGSGELFF.

This chain links TRBV10-3 with TRBJ1-1, with TRBD1 as a possible D gene (5 bases). The V end lost 4 bases, the J end lost 10 bases, and 13 bases lay between the germline ends. The germline CDR1 and CDR2 sequences are ENHRY and SYGVKD. The length of the CDR3 is 12 residues. CDR3 sequence: CAISGTQLGAFF. In nucleotides, the CDR3 is TGTGCCATCAGTGGGACACAACTTGGAGCTTTCTTT.

The V and J genes are TRBV5-4 and TRBJ2-1; 8 bases match TRBD2. In germline, CDR1 is SGHNT, CDR2 YYREEE (reference sequence). This CDR3 has 16 amino acids. Trimming at V came to 0 bases and at J to 0 bases, leaving 2 bases not matched to a gene. The CDR3 region has the DNA TGTGCCAGCAGCTTGGAGCGGGGGCGCTCCTACAATGAGCAGTTCTTC. Its translation is CASSLERGRSYNEQFF.

This clone was seen once. This chain uses TRBV27 with TRBJ2-7; 9 bases are shared with TRBD2. The CDR3 is 15 amino acids. Germline CDR1 reads MNHEY; CDR2 reads SMNVEV (reference sequence). V lost 0 bases and J lost 1; bases outside the gene matches: 1. The CDR3 reads CASSLSSGGSYEQYF. The CDR3 DNA reads TGTGCCAGCAGTTTATCGAGCGGGGGGTCCTACGAGCAGTACTTC.

The V gene is TRBV30, the J gene TRBJ1-5, with D possibly matching TRBD1 (5 bases). Trimming stripped 0 bases from V and 5 bases from J, with 14 bases between. The CDR3 covers 15 residues. Germline V lookup: CDR1 GTSNPN, CDR2 SVGIG (reference sequence). The CDR3 loop is CAWSVHGGLDQPQHF. As DNA, the CDR3 is TGTGCCTGGAGTGTACATGGGGGGTTAGATCAGCCCCAGCATTTT.

This clone was found a few times. The V and J genes are TRBV27 and TRBJ1-4; D is unclear. This CDR3 has 14 residues. Deletions cut 4 bases from V and 8 bases from J, with 14 bases between. Germline loops: CDR1 MNHEY, CDR2 SMNVEV (reference sequence). CDR3 DNA: TGTGCCAGCAGTTCCCTTTGGGAGGTCGAAAAACTGTTTTTT. The encoded protein is CASSSLWEVEKLFF.

This chain joins TRBV7-9 and TRBJ1-2; D unresolved. The CDR3 loop spans 15 amino acids. CDR1 and CDR2 from the germline V gene are SEHNR and FQNEAQ (reference sequence). V shed 7 bases and J shed 8 bases, with 23 bases lying between them. CDR3 in DNA: TGTGCCAGCATCCGGAGTGGAGACGTGGGTTACGGCTACACCTTC. This encodes CASIRSGDVGYGYTF.

This clone was found once. The chain links TRBV6-1 to TRBJ2-6; D not resolved. The CDR3 runs to 14 residues. The V end lost 6 bases, the J end lost 2 bases, and 8 bases lay between the germline ends. CDR1 and CDR2 from the germline V gene are MNHNS and SASEGT. The CDR3 region is CASSGLPGANVLTF. The CDR3 coding sequence is TGTGCCAGCAGCGGTCTCCCTGGGGCCAACGTCCTGACTTTC.

The rearrangement joins TRBV5-4 to TRBJ1-1, with D possibly being TRBD1 (6 bases). V was trimmed by 3 bases and J by 9 bases, leaving 15 bases between them. Germline loops: CDR1 SGHNT, CDR2 YYREEE (reference sequence). CDR3 length: 13 amino acids. Written as DNA, the CDR3 is TGTGCCAGCAGCTCGACAAACAGGGACAAAGCTTTCTTT. Translating it yields CASSSTNRDKAFF.

This chain links TRBV7-6 with TRBJ1-4; 7 nucleotides agree with TRBD1. The CDR3 spans 14 residues. Trimming at V came to 4 bases and at J to 3 bases, leaving 2 bases not matched to a gene. Germline lookup yields CDR1 SGHVS and CDR2 FNYEAQ. CDR3 sequence reads: CASSSGGPNEKLFF. As DNA, the CDR3 is TGTGCCAGCAGCTCAGGGGGGCCTAATGAAAAACTGTTTTTT.

The chain uses TRBV7-3 and TRBJ2-5; D not certain. In germline, CDR1 is SGHTA, CDR2 FQGTGA. V was shortened by 5 bases and J by 3 bases, with 13 bases between the two germline ends. The CDR3 covers 14 residues. CDR3 DNA: TGTGCCAGCAGCCCCGGGTTCGCCAAAGAGACCCAGTACTTC. Translation: CASSPGFAKETQYF.

The J gene is TRBJ2-5, the V gene TRBV6-1, with D unclear. The CDR3 extends over 12 amino acids. V was shortened by 1 base and J by 5 bases, with 5 bases between the two germline ends. Looked up from germline, CDR1 is MNHNS and CDR2 is SASEGT. This CDR3 is CASSEGEETQYF. Here the CDR3 DNA reads TGTGCCAGCAGTGAAGGAGAGGAGACCCAGTACTTC.

The CDR3 DNA sequence: TGTGCCAGCAAATCCTCAGGGACTGAAGCTTTCTTT. Translation gives CASKSSGTEAFF. V gene TRBV6-4 combines with J gene TRBJ1-1; the D gene is possibly TRBD1 (5 bases). Germline V gene sequence: CDR1 MRHNA, CDR2 SNTAGT. This CDR3 has 12 amino acids. Trimming left V 7 bases short and J 5 bases short, with 11 bases between.

The chain recombines TRBV27 with TRBJ2-5; TRBD2 is a possible D gene (5 bases). Germline values: CDR1 MNHEY, CDR2 SMNVEV (reference sequence). The CDR3 contains 14 residues. V lost 6 bases to trimming and J lost 4 bases, with 15 bases between them. The CDR3 here is CASRNFGVGETQYF. CDR3 coding DNA: TGTGCCAGCAGAAATTTCGGGGTTGGAGAGACCCAGTACTTC.

This rearrangement joins TRBV9 to TRBJ2-2; D is perhaps TRBD2 (6 bases). Trimming took off 2 bases at V and 5 bases at J, with 13 bases between the two ends. The CDR3 is made up of 15 amino acids. Germline assignment: CDR1 SGDLS and CDR2 YYNGEE. The CDR3 sequence is CASSVGGAGTGELFF. The CDR3, as DNA: TGTGCCAGCAGCGTGGGCGGGGCTGGGACCGGGGAGCTGTTTTTT.